The clone carrying this T cell receptor (beta chain) was counted at least ten times. The sample originates from a study of early T cells in non-severe SARS-CoV-2 infection. For the study at large: Bulk RNA from unsorted whole blood was sequenced; chains were unpaired.

The germline CDR1 and CDR2 sequences are MNHEY and SMNVEV (reference sequence). Trimming removed 2 bases at V and 7 bases at J, with 12 bases between. This CDR3 is built from 13 residues. TCRdb used MiXCR to reprocess the 5' RACE reads, holding one entry per CDR3 protein. The table lists approximately 23,000 distinct CDR3 sequences, approximately 4.6% of them singletons. The TCR was taken from an adult who was a healthcare worker with PCR-confirmed SARS-CoV-2 infection or an uninfected control (not recorded which). The chain combines TRBV27 with TRBJ2-7; TRBD1 might be the D (5 bases). Material: whole blood. CDR3 nucleotide sequence: TGTGCCAGCAGTTTAGCAGGGTTTGGGGAGCAGTACTTC. Residues: CASSLAGFGEQYF.